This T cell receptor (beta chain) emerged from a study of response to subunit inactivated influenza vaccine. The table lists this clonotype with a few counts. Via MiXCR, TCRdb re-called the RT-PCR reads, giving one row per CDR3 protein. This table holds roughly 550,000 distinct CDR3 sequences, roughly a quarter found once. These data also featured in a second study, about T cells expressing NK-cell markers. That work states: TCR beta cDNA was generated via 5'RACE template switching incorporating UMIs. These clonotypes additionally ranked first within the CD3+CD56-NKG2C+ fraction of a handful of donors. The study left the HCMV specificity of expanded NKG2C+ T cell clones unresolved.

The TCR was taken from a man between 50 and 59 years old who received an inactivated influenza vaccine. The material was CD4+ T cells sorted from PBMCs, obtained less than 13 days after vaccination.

DNA for the CDR3: TGTGCCTGTTCGAAGGGAAACAATGAGCAGTTCTTC. This sequence encodes CACSKGNNEQFF. This chain joins TRBV30 and TRBJ2-1; D not certain. The CDR3 contains 12 residues. The germline V and J ends were trimmed by 6 bases and 5 bases, with 11 bases remaining between them. Germline V gene sequence: CDR1 GTSNPN, CDR2 SVGIG (reference sequence). The full variable domain, its missing parts supplied by reference TRBV30 and TRBJ2-1, is SQTIHQWPATLVQPVGSPLSLECTVEGTSNPNLYWYRQAAGRGLQLLFYSVGIGQISSEVPQNLSASRPQDRQFILSSKKLLLSDSGFYLCACSKGNNEQFFGPGTRLTVL.